Listed below are T cell receptor beta chains from one sample, sequenced in a study of T cells after yellow fever vaccination. TCRdb analysed the 5' RACE reads with MiXCR anew, one entry per CDR3 protein. The sample holds some 420,000 distinct CDR3 sequences; roughly a sixth are singletons and the top ten take roughly 19%. Sample: PBMCs, taken before the yellow fever booster vaccination. These receptors all come from a man aged 18 to 29 who received the YFV17D yellow fever vaccine. Each CDR3 is given with its conserved first and last residue. Fields, in order: D gene, V gene, clone size, J gene, CDR3 protein, CDR3 DNA. A D gene is named only where the DNA matches it firmly. The listing skips clone size in some rows; elsewhere it reads once, few, many or a size class.

-	TRBV15	-	TRBJ2-6	CATSREPRGYSSGANVLTF	TGTGCCACCAGCAGAGAACCCCGAGGGTATTCCTCTGGGGCCAACGTCCTGACTTTC
-	TRBV6-5	many	TRBJ2-7	CASSYSLDTNEQYF	TGTGCCAGCAGTTACTCTTTAGATACCAACGAGCAGTACTTC
-	TRBV5-1	few	TRBJ2-3	CASSPTWSTDTQYF	TGCGCCAGCAGTCCGACGTGGTCCACAGATACGCAGTATTTT
TRBD2	TRBV4-1	-	TRBJ2-7	CASSLGTSDFQYF	TGCGCCAGCAGCCTGGGGACTAGCGACTTCCAGTACTTC
TRBD2	TRBV5-5	-	TRBJ2-5	CASSSYLPGLAGGIETQYF	TGTGCCAGCAGCTCATACTTACCGGGACTAGCGGGGGGGATTGAGACCCAGTACTTC
TRBD2	TRBV7-9	-	TRBJ2-2	CASSPRTSGGPGELFF	TGTGCCAGCAGCCCGCGGACTAGCGGGGGACCCGGGGAGCTGTTTTTT
-	TRBV5-1	few	TRBJ2-5	CASSSRPAEGYQETQYF	TGCGCCAGCAGCTCCCGGCCCGCGGAAGGATATCAAGAGACCCAGTACTTC
-	TRBV9	-	TRBJ2-5	CASSETRGQETQYF	TGTGCCAGCAGCGAAACTAGGGGACAAGAGACCCAGTACTTC
TRBD2	TRBV7-2	-	TRBJ2-3	CASSLVVSGASTDTQYF	TGTGCCAGCAGCTTAGTGGTTAGCGGGGCTAGCACAGATACGCAGTATTTT
-	TRBV28	-	TRBJ2-5	CASSLPGTQETQYF	TGTGCCAGCAGTTTACCCGGGACTCAAGAGACCCAGTACTTC
-	TRBV20-1	-	TRBJ2-3	CSASSSYTDTQYF	TGCAGTGCTAGCTCTAGCTACACAGATACGCAGTATTTT
-	TRBV9	-	TRBJ1-2	CASRGTAAVDGYTF	TGTGCCAGCAGGGGAACAGCGGCGGTGGATGGCTACACCTTC
TRBD1	TRBV10-3	-	TRBJ2-7	CAIRNVRDRGPLAYEQYF	TGTGCCATCAGAAATGTCCGGGACAGGGGGCCACTCGCCTACGAGCAGTACTTC
-	TRBV5-1	-	TRBJ2-7	CASSTGDTYEQYF	TGCGCCAGCAGTACGGGGGATACCTACGAGCAGTACTTC
-	TRBV5-5	few	TRBJ1-4	CASSLSIRGLDEKLFF	TGTGCCAGCAGCTTGAGTATCAGGGGACTGGATGAAAAACTGTTTTTT
-	TRBV12-3/TRBV12-4	few	TRBJ2-3	CASSWNEGFTDTQYF	TGTGCCAGCAGTTGGAACGAGGGGTTCACAGATACGCAGTATTTT
TRBD1	TRBV12-3/TRBV12-4	few	TRBJ1-2	CASREGQLGGYTF	TGTGCCAGCAGGGAGGGACAGCTCGGAGGCTACACCTTC
-	TRBV7-2	few	TRBJ1-2	CASSRPGNYGYTF	TGTGCCAGCAGCCGCCCTGGGAACTATGGCTACACCTTC
TRBD2	TRBV4-2	-	TRBJ2-2	CASSQAGLAGEELFF	TGTGCCAGCAGCCAAGCCGGACTAGCGGGGGAGGAGCTGTTTTTT
-	TRBV14	-	TRBJ1-3	CASSPRAGNTIYF	TGTGCCAGCAGCCCCAGGGCTGGAAACACCATATATTTT
-	TRBV25-1	-	TRBJ1-4	CASSATRTSEKLFF	TGTGCCAGCAGTGCGACGAGGACTAGTGAAAAACTGTTTTTT